This TCR beta chain was captured in a study of shared clonotypes between healthy human individuals. Points from the study as a whole: Genetic and exposure-history diversity was limited by the few donors. Clonotypes that were shared across a handful of donors made up around 5% of naive CD4 clonotypes.

This clone was picked up one time. Antigen: not known. Donors had no recently reported acute infections or vaccinations and were HIV-negative. Deep was the level used in running the assay. The repertoire was sequenced with immunoSEQ multiplex PCR; TCRdb's copy has only in-frame clones and lacks some. The sample has more than 2,000,000 clones, around 94% seen once; the top ten hold 0.11% to 0.15%. Germline assignment: CDR1 SGHTA and CDR2 FQGNSA. This CDR3 region has 15 residues. The V gene end was trimmed by 1 base and the J gene end by 4 bases; junction bases not matched to a gene: 6. The rearrangement joins TRBV7-2 to TRBJ1-2, with 7 nucleotides matching TRBD1. This TCR came from a young man in good health. Sequencing input: naive CD4+ T cells sorted from blood. Subset denoted: CD45RA+ positively selected. The DNA of the CDR3 is TGTGCCAGCAGCTTAGATGTGGCAGGGGGCTATGGCTACACCTTC. This gives the protein CASSLDVAGGYGYTF.